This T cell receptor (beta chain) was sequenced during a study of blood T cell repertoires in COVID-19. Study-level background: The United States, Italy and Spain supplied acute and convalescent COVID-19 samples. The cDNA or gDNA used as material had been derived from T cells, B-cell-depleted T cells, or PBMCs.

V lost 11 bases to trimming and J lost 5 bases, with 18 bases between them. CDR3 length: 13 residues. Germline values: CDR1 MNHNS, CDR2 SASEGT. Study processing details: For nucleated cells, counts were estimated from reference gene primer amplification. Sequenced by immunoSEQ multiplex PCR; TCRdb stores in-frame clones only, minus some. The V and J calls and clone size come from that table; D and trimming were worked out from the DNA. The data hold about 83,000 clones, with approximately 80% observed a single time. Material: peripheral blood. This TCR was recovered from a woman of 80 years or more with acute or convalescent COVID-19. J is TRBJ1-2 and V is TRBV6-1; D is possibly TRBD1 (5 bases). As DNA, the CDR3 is TGTGCCGGGCGAGGAGGGGTCCCGTATGGCTACACCTTC. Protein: CAGRGGVPYGYTF.